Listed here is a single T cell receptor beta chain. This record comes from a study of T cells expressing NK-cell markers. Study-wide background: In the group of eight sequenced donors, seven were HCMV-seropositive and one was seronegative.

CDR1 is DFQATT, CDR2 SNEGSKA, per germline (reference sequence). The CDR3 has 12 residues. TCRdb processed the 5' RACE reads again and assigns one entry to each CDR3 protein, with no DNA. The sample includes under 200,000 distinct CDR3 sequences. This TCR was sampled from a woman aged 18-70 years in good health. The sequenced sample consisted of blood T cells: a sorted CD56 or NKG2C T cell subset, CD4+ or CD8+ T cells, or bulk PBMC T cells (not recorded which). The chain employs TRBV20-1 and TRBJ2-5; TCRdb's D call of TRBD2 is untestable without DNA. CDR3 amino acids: CSAKGLRETQYF.